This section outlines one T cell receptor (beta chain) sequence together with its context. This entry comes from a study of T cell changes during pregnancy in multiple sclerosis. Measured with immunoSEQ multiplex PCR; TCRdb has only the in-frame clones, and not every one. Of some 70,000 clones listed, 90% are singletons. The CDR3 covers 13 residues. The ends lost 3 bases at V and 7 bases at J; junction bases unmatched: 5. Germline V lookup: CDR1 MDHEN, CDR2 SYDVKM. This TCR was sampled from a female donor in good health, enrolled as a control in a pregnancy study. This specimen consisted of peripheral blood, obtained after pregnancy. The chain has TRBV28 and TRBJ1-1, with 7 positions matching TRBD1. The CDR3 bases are TGTGCCAGCAGTTTGGTAGGGGGCCGTGAAGCTTTCTTT. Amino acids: CASSLVGGREAFF.